This is a list of T cell receptor beta chains from one sample in a study of T cell responses to AZD1222 COVID-19 vaccine. Some clones are missing from TCRdb's copy, which holds only in-frame ones; the method was immunoSEQ multiplex PCR. The sample records approximately 110,000 clones, 88% being singletons. The sequenced sample was peripheral blood, obtained on day 0 of AZD1222 vaccination. The receptors were gathered from an adult in good health. Both conserved end residues are trimmed from each CDR3.

cdr3_aa: ASSRDPDGGYT
cdr3_length: 11
j_call: TRBJ1-2
v_call: TRBV7-9

cdr3_aa: ASRLLGGGTNEQF
cdr3_length: 13
j_call: TRBJ2-1
v_call: TRBV27

cdr3_aa: SASHGLSGYT
cdr3_length: 10
j_call: TRBJ1-2
v_call: TRBV20-1

cdr3_aa: ASSLAGGGVRETQY
cdr3_length: 14
j_call: TRBJ2-5
v_call: TRBV7-9

cdr3_aa: ASSRLSTGANTEAF
cdr3_length: 14
j_call: TRBJ1-1
v_call: TRBV11-2

cdr3_aa: ASSHGTVYNEQF
cdr3_length: 12
j_call: TRBJ2-1
v_call: TRBV7-9

cdr3_aa: ASRQDRGNSPLH
cdr3_length: 12
j_call: TRBJ1-6
v_call: TRBV4-3

cdr3_aa: ASSLWGLGDEQF
cdr3_length: 12
j_call: TRBJ2-1
v_call: TRBV7-2

cdr3_aa: ASSPRHNQPQH
cdr3_length: 11
j_call: TRBJ1-5
v_call: TRBV6-5

cdr3_aa: ASHPGDNTDTQY
cdr3_length: 12
j_call: TRBJ2-3
v_call: TRBV5-4

cdr3_aa: ASSFLSYEQY
cdr3_length: 10
j_call: TRBJ2-7
v_call: TRBV11-3

cdr3_aa: ASSRYNWDPKTSANYGYT
cdr3_length: 18
j_call: TRBJ1-2
v_call: TRBV18

cdr3_aa: ASSFPIGTEGTDTQY
cdr3_length: 15
j_call: TRBJ2-3
v_call: TRBV7-9

cdr3_aa: ASSPSFGNTIY
cdr3_length: 11
j_call: TRBJ1-3
v_call: TRBV2

cdr3_aa: ASSKTGMNTEAF
cdr3_length: 12
j_call: TRBJ1-1
v_call: TRBV7-9

cdr3_aa: ASSRGQNEKLF
cdr3_length: 11
j_call: TRBJ1-4
v_call: TRBV16

cdr3_aa: ASSSQLGRGNPPLH
cdr3_length: 14
j_call: TRBJ1-6
v_call: TRBV7-2

cdr3_aa: ASSVGPTGDQPQH
cdr3_length: 13
j_call: TRBJ1-5
v_call: TRBV9

cdr3_aa: ASSQEPLEQY
cdr3_length: 10
j_call: TRBJ2-7
v_call: TRBV3-1/TRBV3-2

cdr3_aa: ASSPLGQEVNEKLF
cdr3_length: 14
j_call: TRBJ1-4
v_call: TRBV7-8

cdr3_aa: ASSSDLHRVNTEAF
cdr3_length: 14
j_call: TRBJ1-1
v_call: TRBV9

cdr3_aa: ASSPGLSSGNTIY
cdr3_length: 13
j_call: TRBJ1-3
v_call: TRBV18

cdr3_aa: ASSYWAGQETQY
cdr3_length: 12
j_call: TRBJ2-5
v_call: TRBV6-5

cdr3_aa: ASSPGSQPQH
cdr3_length: 10
j_call: TRBJ1-5
v_call: TRBV12-3/TRBV12-4

cdr3_aa: ASSPSVVAGFQETQY
cdr3_length: 15
j_call: TRBJ2-5
v_call: TRBV9

cdr3_aa: ASSLIASGAGTQY
cdr3_length: 13
j_call: TRBJ2-3
v_call: TRBV7-2

cdr3_aa: ASSTPSGEDQPQH
cdr3_length: 13
j_call: TRBJ1-5
v_call: TRBV5-1

cdr3_aa: ASSPRDAATNEKLF
cdr3_length: 14
j_call: TRBJ1-4
v_call: TRBV7-9

cdr3_aa: ASSPLSGGEQETQY
cdr3_length: 14
j_call: TRBJ2-5
v_call: TRBV19

cdr3_aa: ASSYSVGSTDTQY
cdr3_length: 13
j_call: TRBJ2-3
v_call: TRBV6-2/TRBV6-3

cdr3_aa: ASSSTVYTEAF
cdr3_length: 11
j_call: TRBJ1-1
v_call: TRBV19

cdr3_aa: ASSTDGNNQPQH
cdr3_length: 12
j_call: TRBJ1-5
v_call: TRBV5-1

cdr3_aa: ASSIEGYNEQF
cdr3_length: 11
j_call: TRBJ2-1
v_call: TRBV18

cdr3_aa: ASSIQGRETQY
cdr3_length: 11
j_call: TRBJ2-5
v_call: TRBV12-3/TRBV12-4

cdr3_aa: ASSPFIPTNYGYT
cdr3_length: 13
j_call: TRBJ1-2
v_call: TRBV7-2

cdr3_aa: ASSLRAGNQPQH
cdr3_length: 12
j_call: TRBJ1-5
v_call: TRBV7-2

cdr3_aa: ASSPMINRENTEAF
cdr3_length: 14
j_call: TRBJ1-1
v_call: TRBV18

cdr3_aa: ASSLVAGSTDTQY
cdr3_length: 13
j_call: TRBJ2-3
v_call: TRBV7-2

cdr3_aa: ASSFTPSGLTDTQY
cdr3_length: 14
j_call: TRBJ2-3
v_call: TRBV5-1

cdr3_aa: ASRHTGGHQPQH
cdr3_length: 12
j_call: TRBJ1-5
v_call: TRBV6-5

cdr3_aa: ASSLITSQGDTEAF
cdr3_length: 14
j_call: TRBJ1-1
v_call: TRBV11-2

cdr3_aa: ASSLGGTDTQY
cdr3_length: 11
j_call: TRBJ2-3
v_call: TRBV6-5